This entry lists 13 T cell receptor beta chains sequenced from one sample in a study of cytomegalovirus exposure and HLA in healthy donors. Primers: 60 Vbeta forward and 13 Jbeta reverse. Assay: immunoSEQ multiplex PCR; the TCRdb copy retains only in-frame clones and omits some. The repertoire holds 55,000 to 70,000 clones, with 75% to 85% as singletons. Sequencing was done on a sample of PBMCs. The receptor set was obtained from a human donor in good health.

V is TRBV30 and J is TRBJ1-6; D uncertain. Trimming pared 3 bases from V and 9 bases from J, leaving 9 bases between. The CDR3 totals 12 residues. The germline CDR1 and CDR2 sequences are GTSNPN and SVGIG (reference sequence). Here the CDR3 DNA reads TGTGCCTGGAGCCGACCGGGTTCACCCCTCCACTTT. This gives the protein CAWSRPGSPLHF.

V and J are TRBV18 and TRBJ1-6; D gene ambiguous. The CDR3 spans 20 residues. V was clipped by 4 bases and J by 0 bases, with 22 bases between them. CDR1 and CDR2 (germline): KGHSH, LQKENI. The CDR3 sequence: CASSRRHSTSESSYNSPLHF. DNA of the CDR3: TGTGCCAGCTCACGACGGCACAGTACCTCGGAAAGCTCCTATAATTCACCCCTCCACTTT. The full variable domain, completed using reference TRBV18 and TRBJ1-6, is NAGVMQNPRHLVRRRGQEARLRCSPMKGHSHVYWYRQLPEEGLKFMVYLQKENIIDESGMPKERFSAEFPKEGPSILRIQQVVRGDSAAYFCASSRRHSTSESSYNSPLHFGNGTRLTVT.

The chain joins TRBV10-3 to TRBJ2-3, with D maybe TRBD1 (6 bases). Trimming took off 5 bases at V and 2 bases at J, with 20 bases between the two ends. This CDR3 is built from 17 residues. Germline V CDR1 and CDR2: ENHRY, SYGVKD. The CDR3 DNA is TGTGCCATCAGTCTTAACCCCGGGACACCTAACACAGATACGCAGTATTTT. As protein: CAISLNPGTPNTDTQYF.

The sample holds a few counts of this clone. This chain connects TRBV12-5 to TRBJ2-7, with D perhaps matching TRBD1 (5 bases). The CDR3 runs to 15 residues. Germline V gene sequence: CDR1 LGHNT, CDR2 FRNRAP. V lost 6 bases, J lost 0 bases, and 15 bases lay in between. The CDR3 spells CASGLGRLDSYEQYF. The CDR3, as DNA: TGTGCTAGTGGCCTGGGGCGACTGGACTCCTACGAGCAGTACTTC.

V is TRBV27 and J is TRBJ2-1; D remains unclear. Per germline, CDR1 MNHEY and CDR2 SMNVEV (reference sequence). V was pared by 4 bases and J by 3 bases, with 13 bases between. The CDR3 covers 15 residues. The CDR3 reads CASSYADGGYNEQFF. The CDR3 region has the DNA TGTGCCAGCAGTTACGCCGATGGCGGCTACAATGAGCAGTTCTTC.

Only a few counts were recorded for this clone. This rearrangement joins TRBV5-4 to TRBJ1-1; no firm D call. Per germline, CDR1 SGHNT and CDR2 YYREEE (reference sequence). Between the trimmed V and J ends, which lost 2 bases and 0 bases, there was a span of 8 bases. This CDR3 is built from 14 residues. CDR3 bases: TGTGCCAGCAGCTTAACGGGGATGAACACTGAAGCTTTCTTT. It translates to CASSLTGMNTEAFF. Using reference TRBV5-4 and TRBJ1-1 for the parts outside the CDR3, the full variable domain is ETGVTQSPTHLIKTRGQQVTLRCSSQSGHNTVSWYQQALGQGPQFIFQYYREEENGRGNFPPRFSGLQFPNYSSELNVNALELDDSALYLCASSLTGMNTEAFFGQGTRLTVV.

With regard to this clone: At one end, the junction sequence differs from germline, possibly due to a read error. J is TRBJ1-1 and V is TRBV7-9, with 7 bases aligning to TRBD1. CDR1 SEHNR and CDR2 FQNEAQ come from the germline V gene (reference sequence). The CDR3 runs to 14 residues. The CDR3 region has the DNA TGTTCCAGCAGCAACGACAGGGAGAACACTGAAGCTTTCTTT. Its protein is CSSSNDRENTEAFF.

This sequence joins TRBV9 and TRBJ1-1, with 9 positions matching TRBD1. The CDR3 length is 18 residues. From germline, CDR1 is SGDLS and CDR2 YYNGEE. V trimming: 3 bases; J trimming: 1 base; junction bases outside the gene matches: 13. CDR3 residues: CASSANKKGGQGNTEAFF. CDR3 nucleotide sequence: TGTGCCAGCAGCGCTAACAAAAAAGGGGGACAGGGGAACACTGAAGCTTTCTTT.

The rearrangement joins TRBV5-1 to TRBJ1-2; possibly TRBD1 for D (5 bases). With 6 bases removed from V and 8 bases from J, the gap between germline ends came to 17 bases. The CDR3 is 13 residues long. Looked up from germline, CDR1 is SGHRS and CDR2 is YFSETQ. CDR3 nucleotide sequence: TGCGCCAGCACTGACCAGGGATCTAGGGGCTACACCTTC. It is translated as CASTDQGSRGYTF.

The chain carries TRBV6-1 and TRBJ2-5, with D uncertain. Germline V gives CDR1 MNHNS, CDR2 SASEGT. The CDR3 totals 12 residues. With 5 bases removed from V and 1 base from J, the gap between germline ends came to 5 bases. CDR3 residues: CASSPIQETQYF. CDR3 sequence (DNA): TGTGCCAGCAGTCCAATCCAAGAGACCCAGTACTTC.

This clone was observed once. This rearrangement joins TRBV5-1 to TRBJ1-2; maybe TRBD1 (6 bases). Germline V gene sequence: CDR1 SGHRS, CDR2 YFSETQ. V was cut by 7 bases and J by 4 bases, with 20 bases left in between. The CDR3 consists of 15 residues. This CDR3 is CASSERGGSPYGYTF. CDR3 in DNA: TGCGCCAGCTCCGAAAGGGGGGGGTCTCCCTATGGCTACACCTTC. Looking up the rest from reference TRBV5-1 and TRBJ1-2 gives the full variable domain: KAGVTQTPRYLIKTRGQQVTLSCSPISGHRSVSWYQQTPGQGLQFLFEYFSETQRNKGNFPGRFSGRQFSNSRSEMNVSTLELGDSALYLCASSERGGSPYGYTFGSGTRLTVV.

The chain is built from TRBV11-2 and TRBJ2-7; 7 bases match TRBD1. Germline V gene lookup returns CDR1 SGHAT and CDR2 FQNNGV. The CDR3 sequence is 16 residues long. Germline trimming cut 5 bases from V and 2 bases from J; bases unmatched to any gene: 12. CDR3 residues: CASSPIGGRGPYEQYF. CDR3 in DNA: TGTGCCAGCAGCCCTATAGGGGGCCGGGGTCCCTACGAGCAGTACTTC. The full variable domain, its missing parts supplied by reference TRBV11-2 and TRBJ2-7, is EAGVAQSPRYKIIEKRQSVAFWCNPISGHATLYWYQQILGQGPKLLIQFQNNGVVDDSQLPKDRFSAERLKGVDSTLKIQPAKLEDSAVYLCASSPIGGRGPYEQYFGPGTRLTVT.

This clone was seen only a few times. The chain employs TRBV6-5 and TRBJ1-3, with D unclear. The V gene's germline CDR1 is MNHEY and CDR2 SVGAGI. The CDR3 is made up of 15 amino acids. Trimming pared 7 bases from V and 4 bases from J, leaving 17 bases between. The CDR3 DNA follows: TGTGCCAGCACCGAGGTCACCGGAGGAGGAAACACCATATATTTT. This translates into CASTEVTGGGNTIYF.